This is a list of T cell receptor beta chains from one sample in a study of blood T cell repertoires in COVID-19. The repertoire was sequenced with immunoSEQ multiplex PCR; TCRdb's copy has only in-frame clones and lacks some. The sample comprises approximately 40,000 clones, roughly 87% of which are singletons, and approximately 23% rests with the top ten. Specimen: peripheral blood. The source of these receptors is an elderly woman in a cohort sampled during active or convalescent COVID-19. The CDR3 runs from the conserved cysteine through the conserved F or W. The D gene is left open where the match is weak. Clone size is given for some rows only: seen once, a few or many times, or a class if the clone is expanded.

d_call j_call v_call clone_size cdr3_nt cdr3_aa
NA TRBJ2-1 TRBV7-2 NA TGTGCCAGCAGCTTATATTCGGGGGACTACAATGAGCAGTTCTTC CASSLYSGDYNEQFF
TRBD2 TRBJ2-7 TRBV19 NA TGTGCCAGTAGTATGTCTAGCGGGAGTAACGAGCAGTACTTC CASSMSSGSNEQYF
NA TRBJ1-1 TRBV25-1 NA TGTGCCAGCAGTGAACAGGGACAGAACACTGAAGCTTTCTTT CASSEQGQNTEAFF
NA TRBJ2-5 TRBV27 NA TGTGCCAGCAGTTTTTCCCCCAAAGAGACCCAGTACTTC CASSFSPKETQYF
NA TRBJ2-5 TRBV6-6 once TGTGCCAGCAGTACGGGCTTGGGGGCGATGGGTGAGACCCAGTACTTC CASSTGLGAMGETQYF
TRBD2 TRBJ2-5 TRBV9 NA TGTGCCAGCAGCGTAAGCGCGGGGGGGCCCGAAGAGACCCAGTACTTC CASSVSAGGPEETQYF
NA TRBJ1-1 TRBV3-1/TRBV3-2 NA TGTGCCAGCAGCCACGGGACTGAAGCTTTCTTT CASSHGTEAFF
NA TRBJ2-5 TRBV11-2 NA TGTGCCAGCAGCTTAAGCCCAGGCAAATTCCAAGAGACCCAGTACTTC CASSLSPGKFQETQYF
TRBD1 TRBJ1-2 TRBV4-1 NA TGCGCCAGCAGCCAATCTACCGGGACAGGGGAGGATGGCTACACCTTC CASSQSTGTGEDGYTF
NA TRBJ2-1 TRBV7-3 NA TGTGCCAGCAGCCCCCATGCGGGGACCTACAATGAGCAGTTCTTC CASSPHAGTYNEQFF
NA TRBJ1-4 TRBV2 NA TGTGCCAGCACCAAGGACAGAATAGTCGAAAAACTGTTTTTT CASTKDRIVEKLFF
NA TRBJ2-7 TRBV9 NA TGTGCCAGCAGCGCCACCGGGAATTCCTACGAGCAGTACTTC CASSATGNSYEQYF
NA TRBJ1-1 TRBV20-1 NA TGCAGTGCCAGTGAGGTCGGGAGGGAGAACACTGAAGCTTTCTTT CSASEVGRENTEAFF
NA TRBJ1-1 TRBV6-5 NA TGTGCCAGCAGGTCCGACAGAGCTGAAGCTTTCTTT CASRSDRAEAFF
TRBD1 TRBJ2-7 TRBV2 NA TGTGCCAGCAGCCGGGACAGGACCTACGAGCAGTACTTC CASSRDRTYEQYF
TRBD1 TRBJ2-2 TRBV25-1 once TGTGCCAGCGCGGGACAGGGAGCCGGGGAGCTGTTTTTT CASAGQGAGELFF
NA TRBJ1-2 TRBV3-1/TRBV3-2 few TGTGCCAGCAGCCAAGAAGGGACACAAGGCAATGGCTACACCTTC CASSQEGTQGNGYTF
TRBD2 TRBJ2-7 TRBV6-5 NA TGTGCCAGCAGTTACAGGTCCAGGACTAGCGAGGACGAGCAGTACTTC CASSYRSRTSEDEQYF
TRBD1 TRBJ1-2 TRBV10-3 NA TGTGCCATCAGTGACCAACTACCTGACAGGGGCGACTACACCTTC CAISDQLPDRGDYTF
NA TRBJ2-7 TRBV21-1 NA TGTGCCAGCAGCAAATCATCGGGGCTAGCGGGAGGGGCCCACTACGAGCAGTACTTC CASSKSSGLAGGAHYEQYF
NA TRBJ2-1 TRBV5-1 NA TGCGCCAGCAGCTTGTTGGGGGGCTCCTACAATGAGCAGTTCTTC CASSLLGGSYNEQFF
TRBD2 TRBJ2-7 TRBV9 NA TGTGCCAGCAGCAAAGGGTCAGCGGGAAGCTACGAGCAGTACTTC CASSKGSAGSYEQYF
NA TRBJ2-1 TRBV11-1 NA TGTGCCAGCAGCCCAAGCCGCTCTACAGTCTACAATGAGCAGTTCTTC CASSPSRSTVYNEQFF
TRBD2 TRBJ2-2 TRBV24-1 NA TGTGCCACCAGTGAACGGACTAGCGAGAACACCGGGGAGCTGTTTTTT CATSERTSENTGELFF
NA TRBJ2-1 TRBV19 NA TGTGCCAGTATGCGGGATAGCGGCCCCTACAATGAGCAGTTCTTC CASMRDSGPYNEQFF
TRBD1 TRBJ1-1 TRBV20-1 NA TGCAGTGGTGGACAGGGATTAGAAGCTTTCTTT CSGGQGLEAFF
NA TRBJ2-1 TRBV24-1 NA TGTGCCACCAGTGATATATACAATGAGCAGTTCTTC CATSDIYNEQFF
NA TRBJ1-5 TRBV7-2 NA TGTGCCAGCAGCTTATCGTCAGGTAGCAATCAGCCCCAGCATTTT CASSLSSGSNQPQHF
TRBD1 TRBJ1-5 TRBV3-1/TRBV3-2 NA TGTGCCAGCAGCCAGGGGACAGGTAGCAATCAGCCCCAGCATTTT CASSQGTGSNQPQHF
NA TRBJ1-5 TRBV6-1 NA TGTGCCAGTCGGGGGGCTGGCAATCAGCCCCAGCATTTT CASRGAGNQPQHF
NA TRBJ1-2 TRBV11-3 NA TGTGCCAGCAGTCAAACAGGGTCTGATGGCTACACCTTC CASSQTGSDGYTF
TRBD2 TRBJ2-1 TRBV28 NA TGTGCCAGCCAGACTAGCGGGAGTATCGATGAGCAGTTCTTC CASQTSGSIDEQFF
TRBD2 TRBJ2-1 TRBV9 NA TGTGCCAGCAGCCTCGGGACTAGCGGGATCGATGAGCAGTTCTTC CASSLGTSGIDEQFF
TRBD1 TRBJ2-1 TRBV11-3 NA TGTGCCAGCAGCTTATCCGGACAGGGGGATGAGCAGTTCTTC CASSLSGQGDEQFF
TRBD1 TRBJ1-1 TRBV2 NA TGTGCCAGCAGTACGGGACAGGGGGGGGACACTGAAGCTTTCTTT CASSTGQGGDTEAFF
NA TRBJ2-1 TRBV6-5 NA TGTGCCAGCAGATCCTTTGGACAGAAAAACAGTGAGCAGTTCTTC CASRSFGQKNSEQFF
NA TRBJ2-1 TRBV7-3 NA TGTGCCAGCAGCTTAAGAAGGGGCGGGACTGATTACAATGAGCAGTTCTTC CASSLRRGGTDYNEQFF
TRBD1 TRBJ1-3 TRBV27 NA TGTGCCAGCAGGAGGACAGGGGGCTTTGGTGGAAACACCATATATTTT CASRRTGGFGGNTIYF
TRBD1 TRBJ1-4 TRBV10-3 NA TGTGCCATCAGTGACCCTACCGGGACAGGGGGTGAAAAACTGTTTTTT CAISDPTGTGGEKLFF
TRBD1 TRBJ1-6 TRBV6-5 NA TGTGCCAGCAGCTGGACAGGGAAAAATTCACCCCTCCACTTT CASSWTGKNSPLHF
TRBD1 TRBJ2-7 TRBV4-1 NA TGCGCCAGCAGCCAAGGGGACAGGTCCTACGAGCAGTACTTC CASSQGDRSYEQYF
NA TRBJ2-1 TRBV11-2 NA TGTGCCAGCAGCCGAGGGGGGGCCGGTTTCTTC CASSRGGAGFF
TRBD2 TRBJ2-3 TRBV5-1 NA TGCGCCAGCAGCTTTAGGGCTAGCGGGACAGATACGCAGTATTTT CASSFRASGTDTQYF
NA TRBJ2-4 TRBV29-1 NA TGCAGCGTTGACGAGGGCGGAGAAAACATTCAGTACTTC CSVDEGGENIQYF
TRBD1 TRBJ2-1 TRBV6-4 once TGTGCCAGCAGTGAAGGACAGGGACCCTACAATGAGCAGTTCTTC CASSEGQGPYNEQFF
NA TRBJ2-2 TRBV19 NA TGTGCCAGTAGTATAACGGTGGTCGGGGAGCTGTTTTTT CASSITVVGELFF
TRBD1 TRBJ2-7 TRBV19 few TGTGCCAGTACCTTGAAGCCAGGGGGTTTTTACGAGCAGTACTTC CASTLKPGGFYEQYF
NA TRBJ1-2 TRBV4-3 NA TGCGCCAGCAGCCAAGCGGGAATTCTTGGCTACACCTTC CASSQAGILGYTF
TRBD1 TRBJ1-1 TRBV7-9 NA TGTGCCAGCAGCCCACAGGGGGCCACTGAAGCTTTCTTT CASSPQGATEAFF
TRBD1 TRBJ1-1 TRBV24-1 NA TGTGCCACCAGTGATTCAGGGGGCGGTAACACTGAAGCTTTCTTT CATSDSGGGNTEAFF
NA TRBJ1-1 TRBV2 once TGTGCCAGTAGGGGGGGAACTGAAGCTTTCTTT CASRGGTEAFF
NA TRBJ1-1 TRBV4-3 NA TGCGCCAGCAGCCAAGATCATCGGGGGATGAACACTGAAGCTTTCTTT CASSQDHRGMNTEAFF
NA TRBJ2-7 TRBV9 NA TGTGCCAGCAGCGCCGGTGGAGGGGCGCTTATCAACGAGCAGTACTTC CASSAGGGALINEQYF
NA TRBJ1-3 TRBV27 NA TGTGCCAGCAGTTTCTCGGGAAATAAAGCTTCACCTGGAAACACCATATATTTT CASSFSGNKASPGNTIYF
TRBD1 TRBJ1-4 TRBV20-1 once TGCAGTGCTAGTGCCCCGACAGGGGCATATGAAAAACTGTTTTTT CSASAPTGAYEKLFF